This record looks at one T cell receptor beta chain sequence and its context. Sequencing of TCR beta was performed on blood CD8+ and CD4+ T cells. Each multiple sclerosis control was a treatment-naive patient with relapsing-remitting disease that was either stable or active. Negative isolation yielded the CD8+ and CD4+ T cells, while FACS enriched the TEMRA cells. The sample is drawn from a study of CD8 T cells in Susac syndrome. Random hexamers were used to reverse transcribe roughly 0.5 to 1 ug of RNA. The CDR3 of TCR beta was amplified by immunoSEQ multiplex PCR across 54 Vbeta and 13 Jbeta. In TCRdb, the immunoSEQ multiplex PCR reads were re-called with MiXCR into one record per CDR3 protein. The table includes some 300,000 distinct CDR3 sequences, about nine tenths detected once. Germline lookup yields CDR1 ENHRY and CDR2 SYGVKD. The length of the CDR3 is 17 residues. V gave up 0 bases and J gave up 2 bases; unmatched junction bases: 6.

The sample comprised CD8+ T cells from PBMCs. The J gene is TRBJ2-3, the V gene TRBV10-3; TRBD2 aligns across 9 bases. The clonotype comes from a human donor with multiple sclerosis. CDR3 DNA sequence: TGTGCCATCAGTGAGTCTGATAGCGGGGGCCTCACAGATACGCAGTATTTT. As protein: CAISESDSGGLTDTQYF.